This TCR beta chain derives from a study of high-grade serous ovarian cancer treatment subgroups. About the research overall: Samples averaged around 14,000 reads and some 7,500 unique TCR beta rearrangements.

On this clone: Its antigen is not identified.

Study results and limitations: Spatial context was lost because tumors were sequenced in bulk. TCR clonal relatedness correlated positively with neoantigen level.

Looked up from germline, CDR1 is SGDLS and CDR2 is YYNGEE. This CDR3 spans 14 amino acids. Trimming removed 4 bases from V and 2 bases from J; junction bases left unmatched: 3. Tumor samples were obtained before definitive surgery or chemotherapy. The data were produced by immunoSEQ multiplex PCR, yet TCRdb's version contains in-frame clones alone and is incomplete. The sample lists approximately 6,600 clones, 70% to 80% seen once, with 6.5% to 8% in the top ten. V is TRBV9 and J is TRBJ2-7, with 10 bases lining up with TRBD1. The sequence was obtained from a human donor with high-grade serous ovarian cancer. The sequenced material came from tumor tissue. The CDR3 region has the DNA TGTGCCAGCAGCCCTGGACAGGGGGCCTACGAGCAGTACTTC. It codes for CASSPGQGAYEQYF.